This T cell receptor beta chain was obtained from a study of a mutant IDH1 vaccine in newly diagnosed glioma (dated by TCRdb to the early 2020s). Study-wide context: Patients received eight vaccinations in weeks 1, 3, 5, 7, 11, 15, 19 and 23, corresponding to visits V03 through V10. Vaccination was initiated 4-6 weeks after radiotherapy alone, or concurrently with temozolomide cycles in the chemotherapy-containing groups. Six visits were used for peripheral blood collection: V03 (baseline), V05, V07, V10, V12 and V13. Prior to enrollment, standard therapy consisting of radiotherapy alone, temozolomide alone, or radiochemotherapy with temozolomide had been administered to patients, with the combination being received by most patients. For exploratory analyses, longitudinal TCRB deep sequencing was carried out in roughly 23 treated patients wherever samples were available. Of the 32 treated patients, roughly 60% were male and about 40% were female, and the mean age was roughly 38 years. The research as a whole found: According to the authors, sample limitations meant that analyses of patient blood samples could not be reproduced. Immune responses induced by the vaccine were seen in around 94% of patients across multiple MHC alleles. Availability determined which PBMC samples were chosen for TCRB deep sequencing. No apparent relationship was observed between pseudoprogression and alterations in the top peripheral T cell clonotypes detected by TCRB sequencing.

The V and J ends are trimmed by 4 bases and 6 bases, leaving 9 bases between them. CDR1 and CDR2 are drawn from the germline V gene: MDHEN, SYDVKM. Including the terminal cysteine and phenylalanine, the CDR3 comprises 12 residues. Just the 36-base CDR3 DNA is kept, in frame starting at base 1. This clone turned up a few times. No antigen is known for it. No quality values exist for individual bases; no much larger clone is one base distant. The label giving this sample's time point can be read as: week 23, last vaccination. Each vaccine dose was 300 ug of a 20-mer mutant IDH1 peptide in Montanide, given subcutaneously with topical imiquimod. The donors had newly diagnosed IDH1-mutant astrocytomas of WHO grade 3 or 4 that showed loss of nuclear ATRX. The samples were drawn from NOA16, a multicentre, single-arm, open-label phase I trial in Germany that tested a mutant IDH1 peptide vaccine in humans for the first time. Genomic DNA for TCRB sequencing was isolated from EDTA blood with the DNeasy Blood and Tissue Kit.

The library came from the immunoSEQ multiplex PCR assay. Rearranged TCR beta chain sequences were amplified with the hsTCRB Kit following the manufacturer's protocol. TCRB libraries were sequenced on an Illumina MiSeq. Under the source paper's analysis protocol: Demultiplexing, trimming and gene mapping were performed with the kit vendor's proprietary platform. TCRdb took this table from immuneACCESS and kept in-frame rearrangements with V and J called. Such tables lack part of the clones; where checked against another copy, unresolved V genes explain under half of the gap, and the rest is unexplained. The D gene and trimming were derived from the DNA, and the V and J assignments and clone size from that table. The sample records under 85,000 clones, more than 80% of which are singletons. 0.7% to 0.95% of the sample belongs to the ten largest clones.

Here the chain combines TRBV28 and TRBJ1-1; no D gene call is confident. The specimen comprised PBMCs, sampled from a glioma patient whose treatment included an IDH1 peptide vaccine. The receptor was derived from a woman aged 45-60 years with glioma. The bases read TGTGCCAGCAGTTCCAGTTTGTCTGAAGCTTTCTTT. Its translation is CASSSSLSEAFF. Full variable domain (CDR3 extended with the reference TRBV28 and TRBJ1-1 proteins): DVKVTQSSRYLVKRTGEKVFLECVQDMDHENMFWYRQDPGLGLRLIYFSYDVKMKEKGDIPEGYSVSREKKERFSLILESASTNQTSMYLCASSSSLSEAFFGQGTRLTVV.